This TCR beta chain was retrieved from a study of cytomegalovirus exposure and HLA in healthy donors (dated by TCRdb to about 2017). With respect to the entire study: In an earlier analysis of fewer than 750 of the donors, 276 Gb of sequence data and some 120 million unique TCR beta sequences from 180 million or so T cells were reported. About 310 gigabases of sequencing data and roughly 90 million unique TCR sequences were included in an early release covering around 600 HLA-typed donors. Of the roughly 390 genotyped donors, 70% to 90% were placed in the genetic ancestry cluster associated with self-reported Caucasian donors. The study aimed to test whether signatures of past pathogen exposure could be identified by cataloging public T cell receptors. The study profiled the T cell repertoires of more than 500 subjects by immunosequencing and related them to cytomegalovirus serostatus. Besides the first cohort of some 670 subjects, a separate validation cohort made up of 120 different subjects was used. High-throughput TCR immunosequencing, statistical association of individual TCRs with disease status, and machine learning were combined to predict cytomegalovirus infection status. In a later analysis, previously published TCR beta repertoires from 550 to 750 donors were re-analyzed and high-resolution HLA genotyping was added so that TCR occurrence patterns could be studied. The later analysis used no new phenotypic data to find candidate immune exposures, relying instead on TCR beta sequences and their occurrence across donors. An earlier analysis of a few hundred of the donors applied high-throughput TCR beta sequencing to assess whether each TCR beta V gene segment acted as functional or pseudogenic. Donor age, sex, ethnicity and CMV serostatus were compiled together with the repertoire data. Genome-wide SNP genotypes for about three fifths of the roughly 700 donors were used in a later genetic analysis, which treated that subset as a discovery cohort. Every repertoire in the discovery cohort had been generated on one and the same sequencing platform. HLA typing included class I and class II loci at four-digit resolution. Typing coverage differed by locus: A, B, C, DRB1 and DQB1 were typed in about 620-630 donors, DQA1 in 500 to 550, DPA1 in 600 to 610, and DPB1 in around 490. A handful of DR-DQ haplotypes were handled as single units for association and clustering because linkage in the cohort was strong. Among 300 to 500 genotyped donors of the cohort, an average of around 250,000 unique TCR beta nucleotide sequences was sequenced per donor, of which about 18% were non-productive. Results and caveats for the whole study, not just this receptor: In vitro tests confirmed that a few of the cytomegalovirus-associated TCR beta chains recognize cytomegalovirus antigens. For the cohort, immune exposure information was limited to CMV serostatus. In this cohort, only TCR beta chains were sequenced, and detectable features were limited by the absence of alpha or paired-chain data. Correlated functional status among segregating V segments might reflect linkage disequilibrium, but an unknown experimental factor could not be ruled out. According to the authors, the approach could potentially be generalized to other disease states and immunological phenotypes. In both the original and validation cohorts, the classifier was reported to diagnose cytomegalovirus status with high specificity and sensitivity. A group of highly shared sequence variants was considered likely to be a technical artifact of the sequencing pipeline. At a false discovery rate of 0.05, a later analysis linked 16,000 or so TCR beta sequences to specific HLA alleles. According to a later genetic analysis, donors in an Asian-associated ancestry cluster had fewer N-insertions in productive TCRs than the approximately 650-donor mean. In an earlier analysis of fewer than 700 of the donors, most TCR beta V segments appeared in productive rearrangements about 87% or about 30% of the time, broadly matching IMGT annotations. Sequencing depth was assumed to be roughly uniform across donors in the presence/absence analyses, though that assumption may not hold. According to a later analysis, TCR association rates differed among HLA loci, with DRB1 alleles showing the most associated TCRs and HLA-C alleles showing the fewest. In a later analysis, HLA-associated TCR beta chains were found to be more clonally expanded and to have lower generation probabilities than equally common non-associated chains. A later analysis reported that several top co-occurrence clusters appeared linked to parvovirus B19, influenza, CMV and Epstein-Barr virus. According to a later analysis, most CMV-associated TCR beta chains appeared to be HLA-restricted, and the HLA associations seemed to be driven largely by CMV exposure. A further reported finding was that TCR beta sequences accurately predicted the HLA-A and HLA-B alleles for most subjects in the first cohort. A later genetic analysis associated a missense DCLRE1C variant with V-gene and J-gene trimming of TCR beta chains, and an independent cohort replicated the association. When HLA alleles, especially DR and DQ, strongly co-occurred, attributing TCR associations to individual alleles was difficult. The study listed approximately 150 TCR beta chains as associated with cytomegalovirus. HLA typing was unavailable for some donors at each locus, so association tests used only the typed subset. Because counts were too low, seventeen rarely observed V segments, including chromosome 9 orphons, were excluded from the earlier analysis of several hundred of the donors. Most TCR sequences were observed very rarely across donors, whereas some public TCRs were present in many individuals. Some IMGT-functional V segments, including TRBV6-2 and TRBV6-3, could not be distinguished by the 87-base-pair reads and were therefore excluded.

Points on this clone: Its target antigen remains unknown. No quality values exist for individual bases; no much larger clone is one base distant.

The library was generated by the immunoSEQ multiplex PCR assay. A mixture of 60 forward primers for TCR Vbeta segments and 13 reverse primers for TCR Jbeta segments was used in the multiplex PCR. The CDR3 region of rearranged TCR beta genes was amplified from genomic DNA with a multiplex PCR assay. The amplified TCR beta libraries were sequenced on the Illumina HiSeq System as 87-base-pair reads. As for how the authors treated the data: Across the 700 or so repertoires, a later analysis counted 80 million or so unique TCR beta chains, some 11 million of which were shared by at least two donors. Raw reads were error-corrected and collapsed into unique sequences by a nearest-neighbor algorithm in which closely related sequences were merged to remove PCR and sequencing errors. V, D and J gene segments were assigned by aligning CDR3 sequences to IMGT reference sequences. Each retained sequence needed at least a six-nucleotide match to both a V gene segment and a J gene segment. Rearrangements were called productive when the CDR3 lacked stop codons and stayed in frame with V and J; all others were non-productive. CDR3 was defined by IMGT convention, running from the second conserved V-encoded cysteine to the conserved J-encoded phenylalanine. The earlier analysis of about 590 of the donors excluded sequences that lacked an unambiguous match to a single V gene segment. In an earlier analysis of 587 of the donors, V segments were called functional above 56.7% productive rearrangements and were called segregating when the between-donor standard deviation exceeded 5%. A statistical classification framework was developed to diagnose cytomegalovirus status using the catalog of TCR beta chain sequences. In a later analysis, V and J genes were assigned by comparing TCR nucleotide sequences against IMGT/GENE-DB human TR gene sequences. A later analysis assigned CDR3 sequences and most-parsimonious VDJ recombination scenarios with the TCRdist pipeline. In a later analysis, each TCR beta chain was defined by its CDR3 amino acid sequence together with its V-gene family, and reads lacking a unique V-gene family were excluded. To address suspected cross-contamination and a sequencing artifact, a later analysis removed approximately 600 highly shared, low-generation-probability nucleotide sequences. A later analysis calculated a clonal expansion index for each public chain from normalized within-repertoire ranks of inferred template counts. A later analysis computed generation probabilities with a VDJ recombination model fitted to out-of-frame rearrangements, and checked the results against IGoR. A later analysis scored TCR-TCR, TCR-HLA and TCR-CMV co-occurrence with hypergeometric tests, applying a repertoire-size bias correction to TCR pairs. False discovery rates were estimated in a later analysis by permuting HLA or CMV assignments 20 times. In a later analysis, co-occurring TCRs were grouped with DBSCAN, and TCRdist sequence similarity was added when clustering was performed within HLA-allele-positive subsets. Repertoires with fewer than 30,000 or more than 120,000 public chains were left out of co-occurrence clustering, as were about five repertoires with anomalous nucleotide sharing. Imported from immuneACCESS, the table was reduced by TCRdb to in-frame sequences with V and J called. These copies leave out some clones; in studies compared against another copy, an unresolved V gene accounts for under half, and the cause of the remainder is not known. The V and J calls and clone size were taken over from that table, and D and trimming were inferred from the DNA. The sample includes about 98,000 clones, with about 74% observed a single time. The ten largest clones represent approximately 16% of the sample.

The CDR3 numbers 14 residues from cysteine through phenylalanine. The DNA shown is the 42-base CDR3, in frame from base 1. Ends trimmed: V by 6 bases, J by 10 bases; bases unmatched to a gene: 10. Taken from the germline V gene, the CDR1 and CDR2 loops are ENHRY and SYGVKD. In total, 600 or so healthy bone marrow donors made up the cohort. At the time of sampling, all cohort members were nominally healthy, though unrecorded immune exposures were likely present. The donor was CMV seropositive and belonged to the group of 250 to 300 seropositive cohort members. A peripheral blood sample was collected from each donor, and TCR beta sequencing was performed on peripheral blood mononuclear cells. Genomic DNA extraction from the blood cell samples was performed with the Qiagen DNeasy Blood Extraction Kit.

The material sequenced was PBMCs. The chain couples TRBV10-3 to TRBJ2-2, and TRBD1 aligns with 8 junction nucleotides. This clonotype was obtained from a man aged 60-69 years in good health and CMV-seropositive. The nucleotide sequence reads TGTGCCATCAGGGGGGCAGGGGGCCTCGAGGAGCTGTTTTTT. It is translated as CAIRGAGGLEELFF.